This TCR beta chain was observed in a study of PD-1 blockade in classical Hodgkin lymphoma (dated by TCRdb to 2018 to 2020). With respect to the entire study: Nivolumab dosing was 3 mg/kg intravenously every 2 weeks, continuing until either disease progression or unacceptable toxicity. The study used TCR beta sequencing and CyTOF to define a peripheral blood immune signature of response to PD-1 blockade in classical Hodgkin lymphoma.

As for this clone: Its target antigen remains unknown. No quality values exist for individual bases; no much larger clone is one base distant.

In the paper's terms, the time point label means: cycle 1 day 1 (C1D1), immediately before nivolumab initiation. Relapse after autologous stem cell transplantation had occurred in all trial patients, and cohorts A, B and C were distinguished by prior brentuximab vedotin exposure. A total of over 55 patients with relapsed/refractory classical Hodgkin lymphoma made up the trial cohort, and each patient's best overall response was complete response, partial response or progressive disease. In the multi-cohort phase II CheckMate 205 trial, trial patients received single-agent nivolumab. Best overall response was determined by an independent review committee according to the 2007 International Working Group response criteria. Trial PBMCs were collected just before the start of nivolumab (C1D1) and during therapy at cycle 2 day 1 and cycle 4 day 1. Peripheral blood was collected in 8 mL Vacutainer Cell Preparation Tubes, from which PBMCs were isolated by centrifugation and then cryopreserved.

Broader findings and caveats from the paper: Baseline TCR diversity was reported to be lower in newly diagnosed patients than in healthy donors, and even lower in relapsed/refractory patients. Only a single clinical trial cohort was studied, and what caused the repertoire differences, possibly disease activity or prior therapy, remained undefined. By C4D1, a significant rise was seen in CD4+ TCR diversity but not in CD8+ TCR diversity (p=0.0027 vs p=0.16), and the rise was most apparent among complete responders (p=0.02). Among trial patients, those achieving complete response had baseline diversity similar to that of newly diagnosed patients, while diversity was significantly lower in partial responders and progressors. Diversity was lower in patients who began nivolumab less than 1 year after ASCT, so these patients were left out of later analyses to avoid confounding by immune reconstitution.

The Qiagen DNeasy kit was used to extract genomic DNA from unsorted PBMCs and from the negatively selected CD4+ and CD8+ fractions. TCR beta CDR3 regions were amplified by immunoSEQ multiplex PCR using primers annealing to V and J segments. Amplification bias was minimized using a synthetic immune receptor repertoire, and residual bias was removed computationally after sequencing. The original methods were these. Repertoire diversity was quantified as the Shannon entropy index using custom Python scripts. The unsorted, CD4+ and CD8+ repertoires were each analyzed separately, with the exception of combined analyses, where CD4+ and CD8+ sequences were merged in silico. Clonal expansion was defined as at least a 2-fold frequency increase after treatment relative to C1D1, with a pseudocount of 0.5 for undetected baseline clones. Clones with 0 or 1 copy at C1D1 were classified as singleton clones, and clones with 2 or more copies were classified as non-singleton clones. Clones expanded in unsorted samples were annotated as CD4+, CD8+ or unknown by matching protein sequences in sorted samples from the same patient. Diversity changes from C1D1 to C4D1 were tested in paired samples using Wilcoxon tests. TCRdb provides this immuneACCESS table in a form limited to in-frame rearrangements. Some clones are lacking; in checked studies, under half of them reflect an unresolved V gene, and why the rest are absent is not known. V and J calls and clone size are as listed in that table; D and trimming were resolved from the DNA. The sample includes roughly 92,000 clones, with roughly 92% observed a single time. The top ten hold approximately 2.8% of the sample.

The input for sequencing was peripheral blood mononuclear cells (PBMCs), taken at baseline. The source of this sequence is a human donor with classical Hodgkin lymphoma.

The CDR3 amino acid sequence is: CASSTNRDRGTNTGELFF. The nucleotides read TGCGCCAGCAGCACAAACCGGGACAGGGGGACGAACACCGGGGAGCTGTTTTTT. This sequence uses TRBV5-1 and TRBJ2-2; 11 central nucleotides agree with TRBD1. Trimmed from V: 4 bases; trimmed from J: 0 bases; junction bases lacking a gene match: 8. Measured from the cysteine to the phenylalanine, the CDR3 is 18 residues long. CDR3 DNA is the only sequence kept; it has 54 bases, read in frame from the first base. CDR1 and CDR2, per the germline V gene, are SGHRS and YFSETQ. When the CDR3 is completed using the reference TRBV5-1 and TRBJ2-2 genes on either side, the full variable domain is KAGVTQTPRYLIKTRGQQVTLSCSPISGHRSVSWYQQTPGQGLQFLFEYFSETQRNKGNFPGRFSGRQFSNSRSEMNVSTLELGDSALYLCASSTNRDRGTNTGELFFGEGSRLTVL.